This is a list of T cell receptor beta chains from one sample in a study of blood T cell repertoires in COVID-19. Only in-frame clones appear in the TCRdb table, and some are missing; sequencing was by immunoSEQ multiplex PCR. The table records about 360,000 clones, around 90% of them present only once. Input material: peripheral blood. These receptors came from a human donor in a cohort sampled during active COVID-19. The CDR3 runs from the conserved cysteine through the conserved F or W. Each record gives: CDR3 protein, CDR3 DNA, clone size, J gene, V gene, D gene. A D gene is named only where the DNA matches it firmly. Only some rows state a clone size, as once, few, many or a class for expanded clones.

CDR3 protein: CASSLNRQTYEQYF; CDR3 DNA: TGCGCCAGCAGCTTGAATCGACAGACCTACGAGCAGTACTTC; clone size: -; J gene: TRBJ2-7; V gene: TRBV5-1; D gene: -
CDR3 protein: CASSRRGIGNTIYF; CDR3 DNA: TGTGCCAGCAGCCGCAGGGGCATCGGAAACACCATATATTTT; clone size: -; J gene: TRBJ1-3; V gene: TRBV14; D gene: -
CDR3 protein: CASSGTGRTDTQYF; CDR3 DNA: TGTGCCAGCAGTGGGACTGGGCGCACAGATACGCAGTATTTT; clone size: -; J gene: TRBJ2-3; V gene: TRBV2; D gene: -
CDR3 protein: CASILQGRDYGYTF; CDR3 DNA: TGTGCCAGCATTTTACAGGGGAGAGACTATGGCTACACCTTC; clone size: -; J gene: TRBJ1-2; V gene: TRBV6-5; D gene: TRBD1
CDR3 protein: CGLRTAYGYTF; CDR3 DNA: TGTGGGCTGAGGACAGCTTATGGCTACACCTTC; clone size: -; J gene: TRBJ1-2; V gene: TRBV6-5; D gene: -
CDR3 protein: CASSLADNSYNEQFF; CDR3 DNA: TGCGCCAGCAGCTTGGCCGACAACTCCTACAATGAGCAGTTCTTC; clone size: -; J gene: TRBJ2-1; V gene: TRBV5-1; D gene: -
CDR3 protein: CASSLRSDTWTEKLFF; CDR3 DNA: TGTGCCAGCAGTTTACGCTCGGACACCTGGACGGAAAAACTGTTTTTT; clone size: -; J gene: TRBJ1-4; V gene: TRBV28; D gene: -
CDR3 protein: CASSYQGQAYEQYF; CDR3 DNA: TGTGCCAGCAGTTACCAGGGACAGGCCTACGAGCAGTACTTC; clone size: -; J gene: TRBJ2-7; V gene: TRBV6-5; D gene: TRBD1
CDR3 protein: CASSLTGTGPYGYTF; CDR3 DNA: TGTGCCAGCAGCTTAACTGGGACAGGGCCCTATGGCTACACCTTC; clone size: many; J gene: TRBJ1-2; V gene: TRBV7-3; D gene: TRBD1
CDR3 protein: CASSLAGGFSYNEQFF; CDR3 DNA: TGTGCCAGCAGCTTAGCAGGGGGTTTCTCCTACAATGAGCAGTTCTTC; clone size: -; J gene: TRBJ2-1; V gene: TRBV5-4; D gene: TRBD1
CDR3 protein: CSVYPGETQYF; CDR3 DNA: TGCAGCGTCTATCCAGGGGAGACCCAGTACTTC; clone size: once; J gene: TRBJ2-5; V gene: TRBV29-1; D gene: -
CDR3 protein: CASSPRSGANYGYTF; CDR3 DNA: TGTGCCAGTAGCCCCCGGTCAGGGGCTAACTATGGCTACACCTTC; clone size: -; J gene: TRBJ1-2; V gene: TRBV19; D gene: -
CDR3 protein: CASSPGGVYGYTF; CDR3 DNA: TGCGCCAGCAGTCCAGGGGGCGTGTATGGCTACACCTTC; clone size: -; J gene: TRBJ1-2; V gene: TRBV5-1; D gene: TRBD1
CDR3 protein: CASNGLVGEQFF; CDR3 DNA: TGTGCCAGCAACGGACTAGTTGGTGAGCAGTTCTTC; clone size: -; J gene: TRBJ2-1; V gene: TRBV12-3/TRBV12-4; D gene: TRBD2
CDR3 protein: CASSLGLAGGSTGELFF; CDR3 DNA: TGCGCCAGCAGCCTGGGACTAGCGGGGGGCTCCACCGGGGAGCTGTTTTTT; clone size: -; J gene: TRBJ2-2; V gene: TRBV4-1; D gene: TRBD2
CDR3 protein: CASIIDRGSQPQHF; CDR3 DNA: TGTGCCAGCATTATAGACAGGGGAAGTCAGCCCCAGCATTTT; clone size: once; J gene: TRBJ1-5; V gene: TRBV6-6; D gene: TRBD1
CDR3 protein: CASRGGLAGDTQYF; CDR3 DNA: TGTGCCAGCAGAGGTGGTTTAGCGGGAGATACGCAGTATTTT; clone size: -; J gene: TRBJ2-3; V gene: TRBV11-2; D gene: TRBD2
CDR3 protein: CASSLLAGEYNEQFF; CDR3 DNA: TGTGCCAGCAGCCTGCTAGCGGGGGAGTACAATGAGCAGTTCTTC; clone size: many; J gene: TRBJ2-1; V gene: TRBV21-1; D gene: -
CDR3 protein: CASSQTMAGAEQYF; CDR3 DNA: TGTGCCAGCAGCCAGACCATGGCAGGTGCCGAGCAGTACTTC; clone size: -; J gene: TRBJ2-7; V gene: TRBV3-1/TRBV3-2; D gene: -
CDR3 protein: CASMGLFGGQFF; CDR3 DNA: TGTGCCAGTATGGGACTCTTTGGAGGGCAGTTCTTC; clone size: -; J gene: TRBJ2-1; V gene: TRBV19; D gene: -
CDR3 protein: CATSRGTGGPEDTQYF; CDR3 DNA: TGTGCCACCAGCAGAGGCACGGGAGGGCCGGAGGATACGCAGTATTTT; clone size: many; J gene: TRBJ2-3; V gene: TRBV15; D gene: TRBD2
CDR3 protein: CASSYNIRQGNSYEQYF; CDR3 DNA: TGTGCCAGCAGTTACAATATCCGACAGGGAAATTCCTACGAGCAGTACTTC; clone size: -; J gene: TRBJ2-7; V gene: TRBV6-2/TRBV6-3; D gene: TRBD1
CDR3 protein: CASSFLAGERAGELFF; CDR3 DNA: TGTGCCAGTAGTTTTCTAGCGGGAGAGAGGGCCGGGGAGCTGTTTTTT; clone size: -; J gene: TRBJ2-2; V gene: TRBV19; D gene: TRBD2
CDR3 protein: CASSLAVGLAGPTSYEQYF; CDR3 DNA: TGTGCCAGCAGCCTCGCCGTGGGACTAGCGGGACCAACATCCTACGAGCAGTACTTC; clone size: -; J gene: TRBJ2-7; V gene: TRBV7-9; D gene: TRBD2
CDR3 protein: CASSPFRGGQETQYF; CDR3 DNA: TGTGCCAGCAGTCCCTTTAGGGGCGGCCAAGAGACCCAGTACTTC; clone size: -; J gene: TRBJ2-5; V gene: TRBV11-2; D gene: -
CDR3 protein: CASSVGRGGNEQFF; CDR3 DNA: TGTGCCAGCAGCGTAGGGCGGGGGGGTAATGAGCAGTTCTTC; clone size: -; J gene: TRBJ2-1; V gene: TRBV9; D gene: TRBD2
CDR3 protein: CASSFGGDTGELFF; CDR3 DNA: TGCGCCAGTTCCTTCGGGGGTGATACCGGGGAGCTGTTTTTT; clone size: -; J gene: TRBJ2-2; V gene: TRBV5-1; D gene: -
CDR3 protein: CASSEGARSTYEQYF; CDR3 DNA: TGTGCCAGCAGTGAGGGGGCGCGTTCCACCTACGAGCAGTACTTC; clone size: -; J gene: TRBJ2-7; V gene: TRBV27; D gene: TRBD1
CDR3 protein: CASSHRNSNQPQHF; CDR3 DNA: TGTGCCAGCAGTCACAGGAATAGCAATCAGCCCCAGCATTTT; clone size: -; J gene: TRBJ1-5; V gene: TRBV6-5; D gene: -
CDR3 protein: CASSDRDYYGYTF; CDR3 DNA: TGTGCCAGCAGTGACAGGGACTACTATGGCTACACCTTC; clone size: -; J gene: TRBJ1-2; V gene: TRBV6-6; D gene: TRBD1
CDR3 protein: CATSRDYRDSHEQYF; CDR3 DNA: TGTGCCACCAGCAGAGACTACCGGGACTCCCACGAGCAGTACTTC; clone size: -; J gene: TRBJ2-7; V gene: TRBV15; D gene: -
CDR3 protein: CAWSRATPGGLTGELFF; CDR3 DNA: TGTGCCTGGAGCAGAGCCACTCCGGGGGGGCTCACCGGGGAGCTGTTTTTT; clone size: -; J gene: TRBJ2-2; V gene: TRBV30; D gene: TRBD2
CDR3 protein: CASSIMFNTGELFF; CDR3 DNA: TGTGCCAGCAGCATCATGTTTAACACCGGGGAGCTGTTTTTT; clone size: -; J gene: TRBJ2-2; V gene: TRBV5-4; D gene: -
CDR3 protein: CASSLLRGRYGEQFF; CDR3 DNA: TGTGCCAGCAGCTTATTGCGGGGGCGTTACGGTGAGCAGTTCTTC; clone size: -; J gene: TRBJ2-1; V gene: TRBV11-2; D gene: -
CDR3 protein: CASSVAGAGGETQYF; CDR3 DNA: TGTGCCAGCAGCGTCGCCGGGGCGGGGGGGGAGACCCAGTACTTC; clone size: once; J gene: TRBJ2-5; V gene: TRBV9; D gene: TRBD2
CDR3 protein: CAISGKTGADQPQHF; CDR3 DNA: TGTGCCATCAGCGGAAAGACAGGGGCAGATCAGCCCCAGCATTTT; clone size: -; J gene: TRBJ1-5; V gene: TRBV10-3; D gene: TRBD1
CDR3 protein: CASSSSGQKETQYF; CDR3 DNA: TGCGCCAGCAGCTCATCCGGACAGAAAGAGACCCAGTACTTC; clone size: -; J gene: TRBJ2-5; V gene: TRBV5-1; D gene: -
CDR3 protein: CASSLGQANSFSYNEQFF; CDR3 DNA: TGTGCCAGCAGCTTGGGACAGGCTAATAGCTTCTCCTACAATGAGCAGTTCTTC; clone size: -; J gene: TRBJ2-1; V gene: TRBV7-9; D gene: TRBD1
CDR3 protein: CASKGTGHGYTF; CDR3 DNA: TGTGCCAGTAAGGGTACAGGGCATGGCTACACCTTC; clone size: -; J gene: TRBJ1-2; V gene: TRBV19; D gene: -
CDR3 protein: CASSLNFGETQYF; CDR3 DNA: TGCGCCAGCAGCCTGAATTTCGGGGAGACCCAGTACTTC; clone size: -; J gene: TRBJ2-5; V gene: TRBV5-1; D gene: -
CDR3 protein: CASSLERDTEAFF; CDR3 DNA: TGTGCCAGCAGCTTAGAGCGGGACACTGAAGCTTTCTTT; clone size: -; J gene: TRBJ1-1; V gene: TRBV11-2; D gene: -
CDR3 protein: CASSPGASGYNEQFF; CDR3 DNA: TGTGCCAGCAGTCCCGGGGCTAGCGGATACAATGAGCAGTTCTTC; clone size: -; J gene: TRBJ2-1; V gene: TRBV27; D gene: TRBD2
CDR3 protein: CASSHTGTGPPYSNQPQHF; CDR3 DNA: TGTGCCAGCAGTCATACCGGGACAGGGCCCCCTTATAGCAATCAGCCCCAGCATTTT; clone size: -; J gene: TRBJ1-5; V gene: TRBV27; D gene: TRBD1
CDR3 protein: CASRGPGSPLHF; CDR3 DNA: TGTGCCAGCAGGGGGCCCGGTTCACCCCTCCACTTT; clone size: -; J gene: TRBJ1-6; V gene: TRBV28; D gene: -
CDR3 protein: CASRRAGTGGTEAFF; CDR3 DNA: TGTGCCAGCAGGCGGGCCGGGACAGGGGGGACTGAAGCTTTCTTT; clone size: -; J gene: TRBJ1-1; V gene: TRBV28; D gene: TRBD1
CDR3 protein: CASHRGTGANVLTF; CDR3 DNA: TGTGCCAGCCACAGGGGCACTGGGGCCAACGTCCTGACTTTC; clone size: once; J gene: TRBJ2-6; V gene: TRBV2; D gene: TRBD1
CDR3 protein: CASRTGLRDNEQFF; CDR3 DNA: TGTGCCAGCAGGACGGGACTCAGAGACAATGAGCAGTTCTTC; clone size: -; J gene: TRBJ2-1; V gene: TRBV6-6; D gene: -
CDR3 protein: CASKTYRGPTEAFF; CDR3 DNA: TGTGCCAGCAAAACTTACAGGGGGCCTACTGAAGCTTTCTTT; clone size: -; J gene: TRBJ1-1; V gene: TRBV21-1; D gene: -
CDR3 protein: CASSLTGMENTIYF; CDR3 DNA: TGTGCCAGCAGCCTTACAGGGATGGAAAACACCATATATTTT; clone size: few; J gene: TRBJ1-3; V gene: TRBV27; D gene: -
CDR3 protein: CAWSVLRVKETQYF; CDR3 DNA: TGTGCCTGGAGTGTACTGAGGGTAAAAGAGACCCAGTACTTC; clone size: -; J gene: TRBJ2-5; V gene: TRBV30; D gene: -
CDR3 protein: CATSGLAGTHNEQFF; CDR3 DNA: TGTGCCACCTCGGGACTAGCGGGGACCCATAATGAGCAGTTCTTC; clone size: -; J gene: TRBJ2-1; V gene: TRBV6-5; D gene: TRBD2
CDR3 protein: CASSQVGPQETQYF; CDR3 DNA: TGTGCCAGCAGCCAGGTGGGCCCCCAAGAGACCCAGTACTTC; clone size: -; J gene: TRBJ2-5; V gene: TRBV5-4; D gene: -
CDR3 protein: CASSQGARASGGASDTQYF; CDR3 DNA: TGCGCCAGCAGCCAAGGGGCCAGGGCGAGCGGGGGGGCCTCAGATACGCAGTATTTT; clone size: -; J gene: TRBJ2-3; V gene: TRBV4-1; D gene: TRBD2
CDR3 protein: CASSYQSQETQYF; CDR3 DNA: TGCGCCAGCAGCTACCAGTCCCAAGAGACCCAGTACTTC; clone size: -; J gene: TRBJ2-5; V gene: TRBV5-1; D gene: -
CDR3 protein: CASSRTGGDQPQHF; CDR3 DNA: TGTGCCAGCAGTCGGACAGGGGGGGATCAGCCCCAGCATTTT; clone size: -; J gene: TRBJ1-5; V gene: TRBV2; D gene: TRBD1
CDR3 protein: CASSLGLAGGPKQFF; CDR3 DNA: TGTGCCAGCAGCTTAGGGCTAGCGGGGGGGCCTAAGCAGTTCTTC; clone size: -; J gene: TRBJ2-1; V gene: TRBV7-3; D gene: TRBD2
CDR3 protein: CASSLEWVRGNEQFF; CDR3 DNA: TGTGCCAGCAGCTTAGAGTGGGTTCGGGGCAATGAGCAGTTCTTC; clone size: -; J gene: TRBJ2-1; V gene: TRBV11-1; D gene: -